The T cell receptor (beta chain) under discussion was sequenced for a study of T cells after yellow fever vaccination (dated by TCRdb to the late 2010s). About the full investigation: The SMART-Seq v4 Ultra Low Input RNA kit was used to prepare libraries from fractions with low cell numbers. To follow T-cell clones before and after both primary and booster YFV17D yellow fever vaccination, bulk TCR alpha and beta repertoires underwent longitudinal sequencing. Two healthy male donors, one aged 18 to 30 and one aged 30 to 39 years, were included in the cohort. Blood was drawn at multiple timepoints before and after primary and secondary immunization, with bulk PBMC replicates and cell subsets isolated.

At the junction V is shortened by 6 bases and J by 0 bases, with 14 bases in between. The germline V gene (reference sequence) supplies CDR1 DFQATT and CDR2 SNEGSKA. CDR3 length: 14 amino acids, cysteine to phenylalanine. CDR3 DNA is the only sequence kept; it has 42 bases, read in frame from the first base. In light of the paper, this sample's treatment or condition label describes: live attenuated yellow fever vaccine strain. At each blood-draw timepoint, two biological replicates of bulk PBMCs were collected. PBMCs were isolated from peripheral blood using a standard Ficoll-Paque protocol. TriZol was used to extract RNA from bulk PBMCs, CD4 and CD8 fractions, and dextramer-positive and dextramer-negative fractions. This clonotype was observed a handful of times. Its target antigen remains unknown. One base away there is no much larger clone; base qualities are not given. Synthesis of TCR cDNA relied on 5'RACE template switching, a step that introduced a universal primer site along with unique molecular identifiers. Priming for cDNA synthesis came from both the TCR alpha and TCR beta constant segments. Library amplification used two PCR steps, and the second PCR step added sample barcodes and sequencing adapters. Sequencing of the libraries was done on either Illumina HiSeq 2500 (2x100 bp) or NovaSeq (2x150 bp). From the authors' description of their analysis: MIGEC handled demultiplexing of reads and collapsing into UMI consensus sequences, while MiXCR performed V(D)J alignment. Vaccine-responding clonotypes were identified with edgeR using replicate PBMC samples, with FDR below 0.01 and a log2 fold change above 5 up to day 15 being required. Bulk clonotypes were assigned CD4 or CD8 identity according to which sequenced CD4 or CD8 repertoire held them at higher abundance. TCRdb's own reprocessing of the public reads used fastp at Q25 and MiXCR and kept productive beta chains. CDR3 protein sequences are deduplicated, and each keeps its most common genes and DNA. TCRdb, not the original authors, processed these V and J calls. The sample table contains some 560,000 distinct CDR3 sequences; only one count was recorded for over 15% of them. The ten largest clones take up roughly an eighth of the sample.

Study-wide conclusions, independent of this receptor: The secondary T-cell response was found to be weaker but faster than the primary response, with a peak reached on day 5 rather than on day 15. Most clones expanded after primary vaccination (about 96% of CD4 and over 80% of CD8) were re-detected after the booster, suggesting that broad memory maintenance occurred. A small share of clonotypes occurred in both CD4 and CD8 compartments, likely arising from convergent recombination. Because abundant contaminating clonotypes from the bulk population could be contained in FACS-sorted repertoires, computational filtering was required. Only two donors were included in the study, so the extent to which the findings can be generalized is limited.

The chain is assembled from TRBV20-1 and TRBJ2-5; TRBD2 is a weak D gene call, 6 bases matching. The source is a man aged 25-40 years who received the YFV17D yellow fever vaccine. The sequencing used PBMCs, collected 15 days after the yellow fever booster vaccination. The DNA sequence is TGCAGTGCCCCTCGGGGGTGGTACCAAGAGACCCAGTACTTC. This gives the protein CSAPRGWYQETQYF.